The clone carrying this TCR beta chain was picked up many times. Its cognate antigen is unknown. The data belong to a study of T-cell reconstitution after alpha-beta-depleted transplantation in children. Unique molecular identifiers tagged the TCRbeta library. TCRdb re-called the PCR reads through MiXCR, storing one row per CDR3 protein. The sample lists around 440,000 distinct CDR3 sequences, under 12% occurring once. Study-wide points: The study traced high day-60 TCRbeta diversity in some patients to surviving recipient T cells and thymic progenitors. A year post-transplant, T-cell counts and diversity derived mostly from newly produced T cells. Where alpha-beta T cells came from about two months after transplant was reportedly several hundred expanded graft clones.

This CDR3 contains 13 residues. Germline CDR1 and CDR2: SGHKS and YYEKEE (reference sequence). V lost 4 bases, J lost 5 bases, and 13 bases lay in between. The chain couples TRBV5-5 to TRBJ2-7; D is ambiguous. The material was PBMCs, obtained before TCRalphabeta/CD19-depleted stem cell transplant. The TCR comes from a child aged 2 to 15 with inherited bone marrow failure, due to receive a stem cell transplant. The CDR3 DNA reads as TGTGCCAGCAGCCCGATCTCGCTGGACGAGCAGTACTTC. It encodes CASSPISLDEQYF.